These T cell receptor beta chains were read from a single sample in a study of CD8 T cells in Susac syndrome. TCRdb passed the immunoSEQ multiplex PCR reads through MiXCR, listing each CDR3 protein once. The sample lists around 170,000 distinct CDR3 sequences, about 94% seen once, with roughly 0.093% in the top ten. Specimen: CD4+ T cells from PBMCs. The receptors come from a human donor with Susac syndrome. Both conserved end residues are part of each CDR3. A D gene is named only where the DNA matches it firmly. Not all rows give a size; the values are once, few, many and, for expanded clones, a class.

CDR3: CSARRAAQNTEAFF; DNA: TGCAGTGCTCGAAGGGCAGCCCAGAACACTGAAGCTTTCTTT; D: .; V: TRBV20-1; J: TRBJ1-1; size: .
CDR3: CASNAGSNEQFF; DNA: TGTGCCAGCAATGCGGGGAGCAATGAGCAGTTCTTC; D: .; V: TRBV19; J: TRBJ2-1; size: once
CDR3: CASSELSGSGYTF; DNA: TGTGCCAGCAGTGAATTATCAGGGAGCGGCTACACCTTC; D: .; V: TRBV25-1; J: TRBJ1-2; size: .
CDR3: CASSPGRTGGLNEQFF; DNA: TGTGCCAGCAGCCCCGGTCGGACAGGGGGTCTCAATGAGCAGTTCTTC; D: TRBD1; V: TRBV5-5; J: TRBJ2-1; size: .
CDR3: CASTEKGVRGTDTQYF; DNA: TGTGCCAGCACCGAGAAAGGGGTCCGGGGGACAGATACGCAGTATTTT; D: .; V: TRBV5-6; J: TRBJ2-3; size: .
CDR3: CASSLEVSTDTQYF; DNA: TGTGCCAGCAGCTTGGAGGTCTCCACAGATACGCAGTATTTT; D: .; V: TRBV7-9; J: TRBJ2-3; size: .
CDR3: CASSDPGTKAFF; DNA: TGTGCCAGCAGTGACCCCGGGACAAAGGCTTTCTTT; D: .; V: TRBV6-4; J: TRBJ1-1; size: .
CDR3: CASSPQNTGTGEIQYF; DNA: TGCGCCAGCAGCCCGCAGAATACCGGGACAGGGGAAATCCAGTACTTC; D: TRBD1; V: TRBV5-1; J: TRBJ2-5; size: .
CDR3: CASSLNLGGPNLGADTQYF; DNA: TGCGCCAGCAGCTTGAATCTAGGGGGCCCCAATCTAGGCGCAGATACGCAGTATTTT; D: TRBD1; V: TRBV5-1; J: TRBJ2-3; size: .
CDR3: CASKGTSAAYEQYF; DNA: TGTGCCAGCAAGGGGACTAGCGCTGCCTACGAGCAGTACTTC; D: TRBD2; V: TRBV18; J: TRBJ2-7; size: .
CDR3: CASSPKGEGITEAFF; DNA: TGCGCCAGCAGCCCGAAGGGAGAGGGGATCACTGAAGCTTTCTTT; D: .; V: TRBV4-1; J: TRBJ1-1; size: once
CDR3: CSVGWSLNTEAFF; DNA: TGCAGCGTTGGTTGGAGCCTCAACACTGAAGCTTTCTTT; D: .; V: TRBV29-1; J: TRBJ1-1; size: .
CDR3: CSVALVVYNEQFF; DNA: TGCAGCGTTGCGCTAGTTGTTTACAATGAGCAGTTCTTC; D: .; V: TRBV29-1; J: TRBJ2-1; size: .
CDR3: CASSQPGGAYNEQFF; DNA: TGTGCCAGCAGCCAACCCGGGGGGGCCTACAATGAGCAGTTCTTC; D: TRBD2; V: TRBV3-1; J: TRBJ2-1; size: .
CDR3: CASSLGGAANTEAFF; DNA: TGTGCCAGCTCACTCGGGGGCGCAGCGAACACTGAAGCTTTCTTT; D: .; V: TRBV18; J: TRBJ1-1; size: once
CDR3: CASSSTTGRASEQYF; DNA: TGTGCCAGCAGTTCAACGACAGGAAGGGCCTCCGAGCAGTACTTC; D: .; V: TRBV12-3/TRBV12-4; J: TRBJ2-7; size: .
CDR3: CASSRDRARGSGELFF; DNA: TGCGCCAGCAGCCGAGACAGGGCCCGTGGTTCCGGGGAGCTGTTTTTT; D: TRBD1; V: TRBV5-1; J: TRBJ2-2; size: .
CDR3: CASSAARETQYF; DNA: TGTGCCAGCAGTGCTGCGAGGGAGACCCAGTACTTC; D: .; V: TRBV27; J: TRBJ2-5; size: once
CDR3: CAWSKGLQETQYF; DNA: TGTGCCTGGAGTAAGGGACTTCAAGAGACCCAGTACTTC; D: .; V: TRBV30; J: TRBJ2-5; size: .
CDR3: CASSLDTTNEQFF; DNA: TGTGCCAGCAGCTTAGATACGACAAACGAGCAGTTCTTC; D: .; V: TRBV7-9; J: TRBJ2-1; size: .
CDR3: CASSVVPFGTEAFF; DNA: TGTGCCAGCAGCGTAGTCCCCTTCGGGACTGAAGCTTTCTTT; D: .; V: TRBV9; J: TRBJ1-1; size: .
CDR3: CSAQPGLGVETQYF; DNA: TGCAGTGCTCAGCCGGGACTAGGCGTAGAGACCCAGTACTTC; D: TRBD2; V: TRBV20-1; J: TRBJ2-5; size: .
CDR3: CASSFVGIKDQPQHF; DNA: TGTGCCAGCAGTTTTGTGGGGATAAAGGATCAGCCCCAGCATTTT; D: .; V: TRBV6-2/TRBV6-3; J: TRBJ1-5; size: .
CDR3: CASSPRVAANNEQFF; DNA: TGTGCCAGCAGCCCACGGGTAGCGGCTAACAATGAGCAGTTCTTC; D: .; V: TRBV5-6; J: TRBJ2-1; size: .
CDR3: CASSVDLANYGYTF; DNA: TGTGCCAGCAGCGTAGACTTAGCTAACTATGGCTACACCTTC; D: .; V: TRBV9; J: TRBJ1-2; size: .
CDR3: CSASAGVAGGRQYF; DNA: TGCAGTGCTAGCGCGGGGGTAGCGGGGGGGCGTCAGTACTTC; D: TRBD2; V: TRBV20-1; J: TRBJ2-5; size: .
CDR3: CASRTAGTISEKLFF; DNA: TGTGCCAGCAGGACCGCCGGGACGATAAGTGAAAAACTGTTTTTT; D: .; V: TRBV2; J: TRBJ1-4; size: .
CDR3: CSVDRTGTEAFF; DNA: TGCAGCGTTGACCGGACCGGTACTGAAGCTTTCTTT; D: .; V: TRBV29-1; J: TRBJ1-1; size: few
CDR3: CASSPLGQYTGELFF; DNA: TGTGCCAGCAGCCCACTCGGACAGTACACCGGGGAGCTGTTTTTT; D: .; V: TRBV3-1; J: TRBJ2-2; size: .
CDR3: CASSYNVREQFF; DNA: TGTGCCAGCAGTTACAACGTTAGGGAGCAGTTCTTC; D: .; V: TRBV6-2/TRBV6-3; J: TRBJ2-1; size: .
CDR3: CSASRTDYNSPLHF; DNA: TGCAGTGCCAGTAGGACAGACTATAATTCACCCCTCCACTTT; D: .; V: TRBV20-1; J: TRBJ1-6; size: once
CDR3: CASSEIFNEQFF; DNA: TGTGCCAGCAGTGAAATATTCAATGAGCAGTTCTTC; D: .; V: TRBV25-1; J: TRBJ2-1; size: .
CDR3: CASSDRGWEFF; DNA: TGTGCCAGCAGTGACAGGGGGTGGGAGTTCTTC; D: TRBD1; V: TRBV6-1; J: TRBJ2-1; size: once
CDR3: CASSLGLSIRQPQSPLHF; DNA: TGTGCCAGCAGCTTAGGCCTTTCGATACGACAGCCCCAGTCCCCCCTCCACTTT; D: .; V: TRBV7-2; J: TRBJ1-6; size: .
CDR3: CASSLFPGPQKSQFF; DNA: TGTGCCAGCAGCCTGTTCCCGGGACCCCAAAAATCTCAGTTCTTC; D: .; V: TRBV11-2; J: TRBJ2-1; size: .
CDR3: CASSPEGTMNTEAFF; DNA: TGTGCCAGCAGCCCTGAGGGAACCATGAACACTGAAGCTTTCTTT; D: .; V: TRBV28; J: TRBJ1-1; size: .
CDR3: CSVVRGSGPQYEQYF; DNA: TGCAGCGTTGTCAGGGGTAGCGGGCCCCAATACGAGCAGTACTTC; D: .; V: TRBV29-1; J: TRBJ2-7; size: .
CDR3: CAWSVPRVGNSPLHF; DNA: TGTGCCTGGAGTGTACCCAGGGTTGGCAATTCACCCCTCCACTTT; D: .; V: TRBV30; J: TRBJ1-6; size: .
CDR3: CASYYRGHPDTQYF; DNA: TGCGCCAGCTATTACAGGGGGCACCCAGATACGCAGTATTTT; D: TRBD1; V: TRBV10-1; J: TRBJ2-3; size: .
CDR3: CASSRQGKAFF; DNA: TGTGCCAGCAGCCGACAGGGGAAAGCTTTCTTT; D: TRBD1; V: TRBV6-5; J: TRBJ1-1; size: few
CDR3: CASSQDGGWYGYTF; DNA: TGCGCCAGCAGCCAAGACGGGGGGTGGTATGGCTACACCTTC; D: .; V: TRBV4-3; J: TRBJ1-2; size: .
CDR3: CASRRTGENQPQHF; DNA: TGTGCCAGCAGACGGACAGGGGAGAATCAGCCCCAGCATTTT; D: TRBD1; V: TRBV28; J: TRBJ1-5; size: .
CDR3: CASSLYRGDIQYF; DNA: TGTGCCAGCAGTCTTTACAGGGGAGACATTCAGTACTTC; D: TRBD1; V: TRBV6-4; J: TRBJ2-4; size: .
CDR3: CASSMRGEQFF; DNA: TGTGCCAGCTCGATGAGAGGTGAGCAGTTCTTC; D: .; V: TRBV18; J: TRBJ2-1; size: .
CDR3: CASSSDRVNYGYTF; DNA: TGTGCCAGCAGTTCGGACAGAGTTAACTATGGCTACACCTTC; D: .; V: TRBV27; J: TRBJ1-2; size: .
CDR3: CASSVSPDRQETQYF; DNA: TGTGCCAGCAGCGTGAGTCCGGACAGACAAGAGACCCAGTACTTC; D: .; V: TRBV5-4; J: TRBJ2-5; size: .
CDR3: CASSDWGSYGGYTF; DNA: TGTGCCAGCAGTGATTGGGGATCCTATGGTGGCTACACCTTC; D: .; V: TRBV25-1; J: TRBJ1-2; size: .
CDR3: CASSESGKQYF; DNA: TGTGCCAGCAGCGAGAGCGGGAAGCAGTACTTC; D: TRBD2; V: TRBV6-2/TRBV6-3; J: TRBJ2-7; size: .
CDR3: CASTVQGAWGPTEAFF; DNA: TGTGCCAGCACCGTACAGGGGGCATGGGGGCCCACTGAAGCTTTCTTT; D: TRBD1; V: TRBV12-3/TRBV12-4; J: TRBJ1-1; size: .
CDR3: CASSSRDKDTQYF; DNA: TGCGCCAGCAGCTCCCGGGACAAAGATACGCAGTATTTT; D: .; V: TRBV5-1; J: TRBJ2-3; size: .
CDR3: CSARPPGQGVYEQYF; DNA: TGCAGTGCCAGGCCCCCGGGACAGGGGGTGTACGAGCAGTACTTC; D: TRBD1; V: TRBV20-1; J: TRBJ2-7; size: .
CDR3: CSASSLAGDPSYNEQFF; DNA: TGCAGTGCTAGTAGCCTAGCGGGGGACCCTTCCTACAATGAGCAGTTCTTC; D: TRBD2; V: TRBV20-1; J: TRBJ2-1; size: .
CDR3: CASSFRGYSNQPQHF; DNA: TGTGCCAGCAGTTTCAGGGGATATAGCAATCAGCCCCAGCATTTT; D: .; V: TRBV27; J: TRBJ1-5; size: .